This T cell receptor beta chain was recorded in a study of a mutant IDH1 vaccine in newly diagnosed glioma. Study background: Therapy received beforehand was radiotherapy, temozolomide, or both, with most patients given both.

The sample holds a few counts of this clone. The antigen remains unidentified. The data were produced by immunoSEQ multiplex PCR, yet TCRdb's version contains in-frame clones alone and is incomplete. The sample lists about 54,000 clones, around four fifths occurring once. Time point meaning: week 35, safety follow-up. Vaccine doses each comprised 300 ug of mutant IDH1 20-mer peptide, with topical imiquimod. The CDR3 is 16 residues long. CDR1 and CDR2 from the germline V gene are MRHNA and SNTAGT. Deletions cut 0 bases from V and 3 bases from J, with 11 bases between. Sequencing was performed on PBMCs, taken from a glioma patient whose treatment included an IDH1 peptide vaccine. The V gene is TRBV6-4, the J gene TRBJ2-2, with a weak D call TRBD1 (6 bases). The sequence was collected from a young woman with glioma. As DNA, the CDR3 is TGTGCCAGCAGTGACTCGAGGGGGTTGGACACCGGGGAGCTGTTTTTT. It is translated as CASSDSRGLDTGELFF.